Presented here are 11 T cell receptor beta chains from one specimen sequenced in a study of post-analysis software for immune sequencing data. Overall study findings and caveats: Several TRBV segments were more frequent in patients than controls; TRBV5-6, TRBV5-1 and TRBV20-1 belonged to this group.

These receptors' targets are unknown. The authors incorporated unique molecular identifiers into the TCR beta cDNA libraries. In TCRdb, the PCR reads were re-called with MiXCR into one record per CDR3 protein. The table lists 500,000 to 600,000 distinct CDR3 sequences, 44% of them singletons, with around 1.7% in the top ten. Sample: blood. Receptor source: a girl aged 5-17 years with multiple sclerosis.

On this clonotype itself: The junction and the germline gene differ at one end; a read error may be behind it. The J gene is TRBJ2-5, the V gene TRBV10-3, with 7 nucleotides matching TRBD2. The tail of the sequence fits TRBJ2-7 better, so the J call may be wrong. CDR3 length: 14 amino acids. Germline values: CDR1 ENHRY, CDR2 SYGVKD. The CDR3 DNA sequence: TGTGCCAACAGTTTGGGGGGGGTCGGCTACGAGCAGTACTTC. Translation gives CANSLGGVGYEQYF.

This chain links TRBV6-6 with TRBJ1-1, with D possibly TRBD1 on 5 matching bases. Per the germline V gene, CDR1 is MNHNY and CDR2 is SVGAGI (reference sequence). V shed 6 bases and J shed 1 base, with 18 bases lying between them. This CDR3 spans 16 amino acids. The CDR3 protein is CASRGYRRSRNTEAFF. The CDR3 nucleotides are TGTGCCAGCAGAGGGTACAGGAGGTCAAGGAACACTGAAGCTTTCTTT.

CDR3 region: CASSLDLEGQSSYNEQFF. The CDR3 DNA follows: TGTGCCAGCAGCTTAGATTTGGAGGGCCAGAGCTCCTACAATGAGCAGTTCTTC. This rearrangement joins TRBV7-8 to TRBJ2-1; a possible D gene is TRBD2 (6 bases). This CDR3 has 18 amino acids. V dropped 1 base and J dropped 0 bases, with 16 bases sitting between them. In germline, CDR1 is SGHVS, CDR2 FQNEAQ.

This clonotype was observed a single time. This could be a read error, since a much larger clone is one nucleotide away. The V and J genes are TRBV6-2 or TRBV6-3 and TRBJ2-1, with no clear D. V was cut by 1 base and J by 3 bases, with 1 base left in between. The germline V gene encodes CDR1 MNHEY and CDR2 SVGEGT. This CDR3 has 12 residues. CDR3 loop: CASSYYYNEQFF. The CDR3 DNA follows: TGTGCCAGCAGTTACTACTACAATGAGCAGTTCTTC.

The CDR3 is CASSSGTGNYEQYF. DNA for the CDR3: TGCGCCAGCAGCTCCGGGACAGGTAACTACGAGCAGTACTTC. The V call is TRBV5-1, the J call TRBJ2-7; TRBD1 aligns across 8 bases. J gave up 3 bases and V 3 bases, and 5 bases lay outside the gene matches. Germline CDR1 SGHRS, CDR2 YFSETQ. CDR3 length: 14 residues.

This clonotype was detected only a few times. The chain is built from TRBV25-1 and TRBJ1-2, with TRBD1 matching over 7 bases. CDR1 is MGHDK and CDR2 is SYGVNS in the germline V gene. The CDR3 sequence is 15 residues long. With 2 bases clipped from V and 2 bases from J, the junction kept 5 bases outside the gene matches. The CDR3 is CASSESTGVNYGYTF. The CDR3 region has the DNA TGTGCCAGCAGTGAAAGCACAGGGGTGAACTATGGCTACACCTTC.

This clonotype was seen a few times. The V gene is TRBV5-1, the J gene TRBJ2-7; 11 nucleotides line up with TRBD2. With 0 bases clipped from V and 5 bases from J, the junction kept 4 bases outside the gene matches. Per the germline V gene, CDR1 is SGHRS and CDR2 is YFSETQ. The length of the CDR3 is 15 residues. This CDR3 is CASSLELAGVDEQYF. In DNA form, the CDR3 reads TGCGCCAGCAGCTTGGAACTAGCGGGAGTTGACGAGCAGTACTTC.

The table lists this clonotype with a few counts. The V and J genes are TRBV12-3 or TRBV12-4 and TRBJ2-2; D not resolved. Deletions cut 2 bases from V and 2 bases from J, with 9 bases between. The CDR3 is 15 residues long. CDR3 DNA sequence: TGTGCCAGCAGTTTAAGGGCAGCCAACACCGGGGAGCTGTTTTTT. This sequence encodes CASSLRAANTGELFF.

This clonotype has only a few counts. The rearrangement uses TRBV7-3 and TRBJ2-3; a possible D gene is TRBD2 (7 bases). Germline V gives CDR1 SGHTA, CDR2 FQGTGA. The ends were cut back, 4 bases at V and 9 bases at J, with 29 bases in the middle. The CDR3 is made up of 18 amino acids. CDR3 DNA: TGTGCCAGCAGCTCCCAGCCCATAGGGGCGGGGGCCTTGTCAACGCAGTATTTT. It is translated as CASSSQPIGAGALSTQYF.

The V and J genes are TRBV28 and TRBJ1-2, with 10 positions matching TRBD1. This CDR3 is 16 amino acids long. Germline loops: CDR1 MDHEN, CDR2 SYDVKM. J lost 5 bases, V lost 2 bases, and 8 bases had no gene match. CDR3 loop: CASSLSLGQGKYGYTF. The CDR3 DNA follows: TGTGCCAGCAGTTTAAGTCTGGGACAGGGGAAGTATGGCTACACCTTC.

As for this clonotype: The junction departs from germline at one end; a sequencing error may be responsible. The rearrangement links TRBV12-3 or TRBV12-4 to TRBJ2-7; maybe TRBD1 (5 bases). This CDR3 comprises 13 residues. In DNA form, the CDR3 reads TGTACCAGCAGTTCAGGGTTTGGCTACGAGCAGTACTTC. Translating gives CTSSSGFGYEQYF.